One and the same sample provided the 9 T cell receptor beta chains below, sequenced in a study of blood T cell repertoires in COVID-19. Profiled with immunoSEQ multiplex PCR; TCRdb holds only in-frame clones, not every one. The sample lists 210,000 or so clones, roughly 87% occurring once. Sequenced input: peripheral blood. These receptors all stem from a man aged 40-50 years with active or convalescent COVID-19.

The rearrangement links TRBV6-6 to TRBJ2-1; the match to TRBD1 covers 8 bases. The CDR3 extends over 15 amino acids. V shed 8 bases and J 3 bases; nucleotides not matched to a gene: 9. The germline V gene has CDR1 MNHNY and CDR2 SVGAGI (reference sequence). The chain's CDR3 is CASCPTGTGYNEQFF. The CDR3 DNA follows: TGTGCCAGCTGCCCCACCGGGACAGGCTACAATGAGCAGTTCTTC.

The chain's CDR3 is CASSSMAAAQGGQFF. The DNA for the CDR3 is TGTGCCAGCAGCTCGATGGCGGCGGCCCAGGGGGGGCAGTTCTTC. V and J are TRBV5-4 and TRBJ2-1; tentatively, D is TRBD1 (7 bases). V lost 3 bases and J lost 12, with 22 bases in between. CDR3 length: 15 residues. Per the germline V gene, CDR1 is SGHNT and CDR2 is YYREEE (reference sequence).

The chain uses TRBV9 and TRBJ1-2; 10 bases are a match to TRBD1. This CDR3 contains 14 residues. The germline CDR1 and CDR2 sequences are SGDLS and YYNGEE. V lost 5 bases to trimming and J lost 5 bases; unmatched junction nucleotides: 6. CDR3 loop: CASSRQGALYGYTF. As DNA, the CDR3 is TGTGCCAGCAGTCGACAGGGGGCATTGTATGGCTACACCTTC.

The chain uses TRBV9 and TRBJ2-6, with 9 bases fitting TRBD1. The CDR3 covers 15 residues. Germline lookup yields CDR1 SGDLS and CDR2 YYNGEE. V lost 3 bases and J lost 2; bases outside the gene matches: 0. The chain's CDR3 is CASSGTGAGANVLTF. The CDR3 nucleotides read TGTGCCAGCAGCGGGACAGGGGCTGGGGCCAACGTCCTGACTTTC.

The J gene is TRBJ1-1, the V gene TRBV11-2, with a weak D call TRBD1 (5 bases). V gave up 8 bases and J gave up 1 base, with 11 bases separating them. This CDR3 has 13 amino acids. Germline CDR1 reads SGHAT; CDR2 reads FQNNGV. CDR3 region: CASLRDRNTEAFF. In DNA form, the CDR3 reads TGTGCCAGCCTCCGAGACAGGAACACTGAAGCTTTCTTT.

This clone came up once. The J gene is TRBJ2-2, the V gene TRBV4-2; D may be TRBD2 (5 bases). With 2 bases removed from V and 4 bases from J, the gap between germline ends came to 8 bases. Germline V gene lookup returns CDR1 LGHNA and CDR2 YNFKEQ. This CDR3 has 14 amino acids. CDR3 nucleotides: TGTGCCAGCAGCCAACAAGCGGCCACCGGGGAGCTGTTTTTT. Residues: CASSQQAATGELFF.

The chain combines TRBV5-1 with TRBJ2-5; TRBD2 might be the D (5 bases). CDR1 is SGHRS, CDR2 YFSETQ, per germline. Trimming pared 3 bases from V and 9 bases from J, leaving 12 bases between. The length of the CDR3 is 12 residues. The CDR3 sequence is CASSSEVRPQYF. CDR3 nucleotides: TGCGCCAGCAGCTCGGAGGTCAGGCCCCAGTACTTC.

The chain carries TRBV3-1 (or the pseudogene TRBV3-2) and TRBJ2-2; perhaps TRBD2 as D (5 bases). The V gene's germline CDR1 is LGHDT and CDR2 YNNKEL (reference sequence). Trimming removed 1 base at V and 4 bases at J, with 16 bases between. The CDR3 has 17 residues. For the CDR3, the DNA is TGTGCCAGCAGCCAAGGTGCCGGGATCGGCGGCACCGGGGAGCTGTTTTTT. Translating it yields CASSQGAGIGGTGELFF.

The rearrangement uses TRBV4-1 and TRBJ2-7, with 10 bases matching TRBD1. The CDR3 has 15 amino acids. From germline, CDR1 is MGHRA and CDR2 YSYEKL. V lost 2 bases, J lost 5 bases, and 6 bases stayed unmatched. The CDR3 here is CASSQRQGARDEQYF. Here the CDR3 DNA reads TGCGCCAGCAGCCAACGACAGGGGGCGCGCGACGAGCAGTACTTC.